The 9 T cell receptor beta chains listed next were all sequenced from one sample in a study of blood T cell repertoires in COVID-19. This table comes from immunoSEQ multiplex PCR, and its TCRdb copy is limited to in-frame clones, with some not included. The sample consists of 100,000 to 150,000 clones, approximately 74% of them appearing once. The sequenced material came from peripheral blood. The receptors stem from a woman aged 70-85 years with acute or convalescent COVID-19.

This clone has a count of ten or more. The CDR3 DNA follows: TGTGCCATCGACTCCGGGAGTACCGCAAATACGCAGTATTTT. It encodes CAIDSGSTANTQYF. This chain joins TRBV24-1 and TRBJ2-3; tentative D call: TRBD2 (6 bases). V was clipped by 11 bases and J by 7 bases, with 21 bases between them. There are 14 residues in the CDR3. CDR1 is KGHDR, CDR2 SFDVKD, per germline.

The V gene is TRBV11-2, the J gene TRBJ2-5, with D possibly being TRBD1 (6 bases). The CDR3 length is 16 residues. Trimming cost V 4 bases and J 0 bases, with 15 bases left between them. Germline CDR1 is SGHAT and CDR2 is FQNNGV. CDR3 coding DNA: TGTGCCAGCAGCTCGTACAGGGTTGAGGACCAAGAGACCCAGTACTTC. Its translation: CASSSYRVEDQETQYF.

This chain uses TRBV18 with TRBJ1-2, with D maybe TRBD1 (6 bases). Trimming pared 4 bases from V and 6 bases from J, leaving 12 bases between. The CDR3 covers 13 residues. From germline, CDR1 is KGHSH and CDR2 LQKENI. CDR3 residues: CASSRRDIDGYTF. The CDR3 region has the DNA TGTGCCAGCTCACGCCGGGACATCGATGGCTACACCTTC. The variable domain in full, completed from reference TRBV18 and TRBJ1-2, reads NAGVMQNPRHLVRRRGQEARLRCSPMKGHSHVYWYRQLPEEGLKFMVYLQKENIIDESGMPKERFSAEFPKEGPSILRIQQVVRGDSAAYFCASSRRDIDGYTFGSGTRLTVV.

The chain combines TRBV19 with TRBJ2-5, with 11 bases that match TRBD2. CDR1 is LNHDA and CDR2 is SQIVND in the germline V gene (reference sequence). V gave up 7 bases and J gave up 2 bases; unmatched junction bases: 9. CDR3 size: 16 residues. The DNA for the CDR3 is TGTGCCAGTACCCAGACGGGACTAGCGGTACAAGAGACCCAGTACTTC. It codes for CASTQTGLAVQETQYF.

This clone was found a few times. V gene TRBV9 combines with J gene TRBJ1-2; 7 bases align to TRBD1. Germline CDR1 SGDLS, CDR2 YYNGEE. The junction had 13 bases not matched to a gene; V was cut back by 3 bases and J by 8 bases. The length of the CDR3 is 15 residues. The CDR3 here is CASSAGYRGTYGYTF. CDR3 coding DNA: TGTGCCAGCAGCGCCGGGTACAGGGGTACGTACGGCTACACCTTC.

The chain carries TRBV9 and TRBJ1-4, with D maybe TRBD1 (6 bases). The V gene's germline CDR1 is SGDLS and CDR2 YYNGEE. Between the trimmed V and J ends, which lost 3 bases and 8 bases, there was a span of 14 bases. The CDR3 sequence is 14 residues long. The CDR3 DNA reads TGTGCCAGCAGCGCCAACAGGGTAGAAGAAAAACTGTTTTTT. This translates into CASSANRVEEKLFF.

This clone was found a few times. The chain recombines TRBV10-3 with TRBJ1-2; TRBD1 matches 7 bases. Germline assignment: CDR1 ENHRY and CDR2 SYGVKD. CDR3 length equals 13 residues. The trim removed 6 bases at V and 7 bases at J, leaving 8 bases unmatched. The CDR3 sequence: CAISPTGEVGYTF. In DNA, the CDR3 is TGTGCCATCAGCCCAACAGGGGAAGTTGGCTACACCTTC.

The CDR3 protein is CATASGTATNNEQFF. The CDR3 DNA follows: TGTGCCACCGCCTCCGGGACAGCTACCAACAATGAGCAGTTCTTC. The rearrangement links TRBV24-1 to TRBJ2-1; 7 bases fit TRBD1. Trimming at V came to 9 bases and at J to 5 bases, leaving 12 bases not matched to a gene. CDR1 is KGHDR and CDR2 is SFDVKD in the germline V gene. The CDR3 contains 15 residues.

The chain uses TRBV30 and TRBJ1-6, with D perhaps TRBD1 (5 bases). The CDR3 sequence is 13 residues long. The germline gives CDR1 GTSNPN, CDR2 SVGIG (reference sequence). V gave up 1 base and J gave up 7 bases, with 8 bases separating them. The CDR3 here is CAWSGQQNSPLHF. CDR3 coding DNA: TGTGCCTGGAGTGGACAGCAGAATTCACCCCTCCACTTT. Looking up the rest from reference TRBV30 and TRBJ1-6 gives the full variable domain: SQTIHQWPATLVQPVGSPLSLECTVEGTSNPNLYWYRQAAGRGLQLLFYSVGIGQISSEVPQNLSASRPQDRQFILSSKKLLLSDSGFYLCAWSGQQNSPLHFGNGTRLTVT.